This T cell receptor (beta chain) stems from a study of OX40 agonist ivuxolimab in advanced cancers. CDR1 is SGHRS and CDR2 is YFSETQ in the germline V gene. This CDR3 contains 14 residues. V gave up 4 bases and J gave up 2 bases, with 10 bases separating them. The protocol was immunoSEQ multiplex PCR, while the TCRdb copy is restricted to in-frame clones and leaves out a portion. The data hold roughly 50,000 clones, with over 80% observed a single time. Study-wide results and limits: CD8+ T cells averaged more expanded clones than CD4+. CD4+ and CD8+ blood T cells expanded clonally by week 6 at 0.1 to 3.0 mg/kg.

A note on this clone: As yet, its antigen is unknown.

The V and J genes are TRBV5-1 and TRBJ1-5; no definite D call. The TCR sequence derives from an adult with an advanced solid tumor such as melanoma, head and neck, liver or kidney cancer. The source material was CD4+ or CD8+ T cells sorted from blood, sampled in a trial of the OX40 agonist ivuxolimab. The CDR3 DNA sequence: TGCGCCAGCAGCCCTGGAACGGGCAATCAGCCCCAGCATTTT. Translating it yields CASSPGTGNQPQHF.